This T cell receptor (beta chain) originates from a study of vaccination and CD4 T cells after COVID-19. General study results and limits: Median SARS-CoV-2-reactive clonotypes rose from around 19 to 38, not significantly.

Cultured CD4+ T cell DNA was sequenced using the Oncomine TCR Beta short-read assay. Once CD4+ T cells had been cultured, genomic DNA was extracted from them. TCRdb itself ran the PCR reads through MiXCR, one entry per CDR3 protein. The table lists around 8,200 distinct CDR3 sequences, about 50% of them singletons. As for treatment: approximately nine-day PBMC culture with coronavirus spike peptide pools or control peptides (ViraFEST assay). Investigators obtained the unexposed donor's CD4+ T cells before the COVID-19 pandemic (2011-2018). About this clonotype: What it binds is not known.

The CDR3 covers 13 residues. Germline values: CDR1 MDHEN, CDR2 SYDVKM. Trimming removed 7 bases at V and 10 bases at J, with 14 bases between. V and J are TRBV28 and TRBJ1-6, with D possibly being TRBD1 (6 bases). The TCR comes from a human donor in good health. Sequenced input: CD4+ T cells from blood, cultured in vitro. CDR3 loop: CASNPGTFSPLHF. The CDR3 DNA sequence: TGTGCCAGCAACCCAGGGACATTCTCACCCCTCCACTTT.